The clone carrying this T cell receptor (beta chain) was found a few times. Its antigen is undetermined. This PCR relied on a set of 60 Vbeta primers and 13 Jbeta primers. Sequencing used immunoSEQ multiplex PCR; TCRdb keeps in-frame clones, though not all of them. The sample consists of around 91,000 clones, about three quarters of them appearing once. The data were obtained in a study of cytomegalovirus exposure and HLA in healthy donors. Regarding the study as a whole: The only immune exposure information that was available was CMV serostatus.

CDR1 and CDR2 from the germline V gene are SEHNR and FQNEAQ (reference sequence). V lost 5 bases, J lost 4 bases, and 17 bases lay in between. The length of the CDR3 is 15 residues. V gene TRBV7-9 combines with J gene TRBJ1-2; D might be TRBD1 (5 bases). The receptor was isolated from a male donor in good health and CMV-seropositive. Sequencing was done on a sample of PBMCs. This chain's CDR3 is CASSPGGGGIYGYTF. As DNA, the CDR3 is TGTGCCAGCAGCCCCGGTGGTGGGGGGATCTATGGCTACACCTTC.